These 23 T cell receptor beta chains share one sample of origin, sequenced in a study of response to subunit inactivated influenza vaccine listed by TCRdb under 2018. The sample's time point label, decoded: 40 to 45 days after influenza vaccine administration. Library preparation employed RT-PCR. Instrument used: Illumina HiSeq 2500. Starting from the raw public reads, TCRdb applied fastp trimming at Q25, assembled clones with MiXCR and retained in-frame beta chains. Every entry covers one CDR3 protein and lists the most common genes and DNA from its rows. The sample yields under 200,000 distinct CDR3 sequences; approximately 10% were counted once. Clones ranked in the top ten supply around 12% of the sample. Here the sequenced sample was non-naive T cells sorted from PBMCs, taken roughly 48 days after vaccination. The meaning of the sample's cell subset or site label: memory T cell fraction. The receptors shown here come from a man in his fifties or sixties who received an inactivated influenza vaccine. Donor details come from another sample of the same person, matched by shared clones.

This clonotype has a count of ten or more. This chain joins TRBV5-1 and TRBJ2-7, with 9 bases identical to TRBD1. CDR3 size: 16 residues. Germline loops: CDR1 SGHRS, CDR2 YFSETQ. Trimming cost V 2 bases and J 3 bases; bases outside gene matches: 9. The CDR3: CASSFGAQGAVYEQYF. The DNA for the CDR3 is TGCGCCAGCAGCTTCGGCGCACAGGGGGCTGTCTACGAGCAGTACTTC.

The chain links TRBV25-1 to TRBJ2-5; 7 bases map to TRBD1. V was clipped by 4 bases and J by 0 bases; unmatched bases: 5. CDR3 size: 15 residues. Germline V gene lookup returns CDR1 MGHDK and CDR2 SYGVNS. CDR3 DNA: TGTGCCAGCAGTGGACGGGACAGTTACCAAGAGACCCAGTACTTC. It codes for CASSGRDSYQETQYF.

This clonotype has at least ten counts. This chain links TRBV11-2 with TRBJ2-4; 9 bases agree with TRBD2. The trim removed 5 bases at V and 0 bases at J, leaving 11 bases unmatched. CDR1 is SGHAT and CDR2 is FQNNGV in the germline V gene. The CDR3 consists of 18 residues. The CDR3 region is CASSRQGLASLAKNIQYF. CDR3 in DNA: TGTGCCAGCAGCCGGCAGGGACTAGCCTCTCTAGCCAAAAACATTCAGTACTTC.

This chain connects TRBV11-2 to TRBJ2-3; 9 nucleotides agree with TRBD1. Germline values: CDR1 SGHAT, CDR2 FQNNGV. CDR3 length: 15 residues. After removal of 5 bases from V and 3 bases from J, the junction contained 6 bases not matched to a gene. CDR3 sequence: CASSHTGGDTDTQYF. The CDR3 DNA reads as TGTGCCAGCAGCCATACAGGGGGCGATACAGATACGCAGTATTTT.

Many counts were recorded for this clonotype. The genes are TRBV7-2 and TRBJ2-3, with D uncertain. The CDR3 runs 13 residues. V shed 3 bases and J shed 0 bases, with 4 bases lying between them. Germline values: CDR1 SGHTA, CDR2 FQGNSA. The CDR3 reads CASSFSSTDTQYF. The CDR3 region has the DNA TGTGCCAGCAGCTTCTCTAGCACAGATACGCAGTATTTT.

This clonotype was found a few times. This chain uses TRBV28 with TRBJ1-6, with D perhaps matching TRBD1 (5 bases). The germline CDR1 and CDR2 sequences are MDHEN and SYDVKM. The CDR3 has 17 residues. The germline V and J ends were trimmed by 5 bases and 3 bases, with 17 bases remaining between them. CDR3: CASSPIRGDSYNSPLHF. The CDR3 DNA sequence: TGTGCCAGCAGTCCTATCCGCGGAGACAGCTATAATTCACCCCTCCACTTT.

This chain links TRBV7-2 with TRBJ2-6; no reliable D call. Trimming shortened V by 0 bases and J by 4 bases, and 10 bases separated the two germline ends. The CDR3 is 16 residues long. CDR1 and CDR2 (germline): SGHTA, FQGNSA. CDR3 in amino acids: CASSLASTSGANVLTF. Written as DNA, the CDR3 is TGTGCCAGCAGCTTAGCGAGTACATCCGGGGCCAACGTCCTGACTTTC.

This clonotype has a count of ten or more. The chain joins TRBV6-2 or TRBV6-3 to TRBJ1-5; D gene uncertain. The V gene's germline CDR1 is MNHEY and CDR2 SVGEGT. The CDR3 runs to 14 residues. The germline V and J ends were trimmed by 6 bases and 2 bases, with 11 bases remaining between them. CDR3 amino acids: CASRRESGNQPQHF. Here the CDR3 DNA reads TGTGCCAGCAGGCGGGAGTCGGGCAATCAGCCCCAGCATTTT.

The gene calls are TRBV28 and TRBJ2-5; D is ambiguous. The germline gives CDR1 MDHEN, CDR2 SYDVKM. This CDR3 region has 12 residues. Between the trimmed V and J ends, which lost 2 bases and 9 bases, there was a span of 10 bases. This chain's CDR3 is CASSLVRGAQYF. The CDR3 DNA sequence: TGTGCCAGCAGTTTAGTTCGTGGGGCCCAGTACTTC.

This clonotype was counted between two and nine times. J is TRBJ2-1 and V is TRBV5-1, with D possibly TRBD2 on 5 matching bases. The CDR3 is 12 amino acids. The ends were cut back, 2 bases at V and 9 bases at J, with 9 bases in the middle. In germline, CDR1 is SGHRS, CDR2 YFSETQ. As DNA, the CDR3 is TGCGCCAGCAGCTTCGACCGGGGTGAGCAGTTCTTC. This sequence encodes CASSFDRGEQFF.

This clonotype was seen more than once but under ten times. The rearrangement uses TRBV28 and TRBJ2-3, with D perhaps given as TRBD1 or TRBD2 (6 bases each). The CDR3 has 16 residues. The V gene lost 5 bases and the J gene lost 3 bases, with 18 bases spanning the gap. Germline V gene lookup returns CDR1 MDHEN and CDR2 SYDVKM. The CDR3 here is CASSPLGGLLTDTQYF. The CDR3 DNA reads TGTGCCAGCAGTCCCCTGGGGGGCTTATTAACAGATACGCAGTATTTT.

This clonotype was recorded a few times. The chain combines TRBV7-2 with TRBJ2-7, with D possibly matching TRBD1 (6 bases). The V end was cut by 4 bases, the J end by 1 base, with 20 bases between. Germline assignment: CDR1 SGHTA and CDR2 FQGNSA. The CDR3 extends over 17 amino acids. The DNA of the CDR3 is TGTGCCAGCAGCTCTATACTTAGCAGGGGCAGGTCCTACGAGCAGTACTTC. Its translation is CASSSILSRGRSYEQYF.

The chain carries TRBV5-5 and TRBJ1-3; D is uncertain. Germline V gene sequence: CDR1 SGHKS, CDR2 YYEKEE (reference sequence). The CDR3 loop spans 16 amino acids. The V gene lost 0 bases and the J gene lost 0 bases, with 10 bases spanning the gap. In nucleotides, the CDR3 is TGTGCCAGCAGCTTGGGGGTGCGGTACTCTGGAAACACCATATATTTT. Its translation is CASSLGVRYSGNTIYF.

This clonotype was seen only a few times. The rearrangement links TRBV2 to TRBJ2-1; D is perhaps TRBD2 (6 bases). Trimming shortened V by 1 base and J by 2 bases, and 12 bases separated the two germline ends. The CDR3 consists of 16 residues. The germline V gene has CDR1 SNHLY and CDR2 FYNNEI. CDR3 nucleotide sequence: TGTGCCAGCAGTGAAGACTGGGGGGTTCCCTACAATGAGCAGTTCTTC. Its protein product is CASSEDWGVPYNEQFF.

CDR3 amino acids: CSASSAGDTYEQYF. CDR3 bases: TGCAGTGCCTCATCAGCGGGAGACACCTACGAGCAGTACTTC. The chain carries TRBV20-1 and TRBJ2-7; 8 bases are shared with TRBD2. The CDR3 length is 14 residues. The trim removed 6 bases at V and 2 bases at J, leaving 9 bases unmatched. Germline CDR1 DFQATT, CDR2 SNEGSKA (reference sequence).

The chain employs TRBV9 and TRBJ1-2; D perhaps matches TRBD1 (6 bases). The CDR3 sequence is 16 residues long. Germline V gives CDR1 SGDLS, CDR2 YYNGEE. V was shortened by 0 bases and J by 5 bases, with 17 bases between the two germline ends. The CDR3 DNA reads TGTGCCAGCAGCGTAGATCAGGGGAGTGGTCTATATGGCTACACCTTC. This sequence encodes CASSVDQGSGLYGYTF.

This clonotype was counted only a few times. The V call is TRBV5-1, the J call TRBJ1-1; D is unresolved. Germline V lookup: CDR1 SGHRS, CDR2 YFSETQ. This CDR3 is 16 amino acids long. With 4 bases removed from V and 0 bases from J, the gap between germline ends came to 16 bases. The CDR3 is CASSRTRTEVNTEAFF. Written as DNA, the CDR3 is TGCGCCAGCAGCAGAACCCGGACGGAGGTGAACACTGAAGCTTTCTTT. Using reference TRBV5-1 and TRBJ1-1 for the parts outside the CDR3, the full variable domain is KAGVTQTPRYLIKTRGQQVTLSCSPISGHRSVSWYQQTPGQGLQFLFEYFSETQRNKGNFPGRFSGRQFSNSRSEMNVSTLELGDSALYLCASSRTRTEVNTEAFFGQGTRLTVV.

This clonotype came up once. CDR3 sequence: CASSQSDRANYGYTF. CDR3 nucleotides: TGCGCCAGCAGTCAATCGGACAGAGCTAACTATGGCTACACCTTC. This chain joins TRBV23-1 and TRBJ1-2; possible D gene TRBD1, 6 bases. TRBV23-1 is known as an ORF, though its function is uncertain. The length of the CDR3 is 15 residues. Trimming stripped 0 bases from V and 0 bases from J, with 8 bases between.

The genes are TRBV7-2 and TRBJ1-1; 7 bases map to TRBD1. This CDR3 comprises 16 residues. J was trimmed by 1 base and V by 0 bases; bases with no gene match: 5. Germline assignment: CDR1 SGHTA and CDR2 FQGNSA. DNA for the CDR3: TGTGCCAGCAGCTTAGCAGGGGGCTGGAGGAACACTGAAGCTTTCTTT. This codes for CASSLAGGWRNTEAFF.

This clonotype was recorded at least ten times. The J gene is TRBJ2-1, the V gene TRBV20-1, with D possibly being TRBD1 or TRBD2 (5 bases each). With 3 bases removed from V and 0 bases from J, the gap between germline ends came to 15 bases. The CDR3 sequence is 16 residues long. CDR1 DFQATT and CDR2 SNEGSKA come from the germline V gene (reference sequence). The CDR3 nucleotides read TGCAGTGCTAGCTCCCCGGGACCGACCTCCTACAATGAGCAGTTCTTC. Its translation is CSASSPGPTSYNEQFF.

In this sample, this clonotype turned up a few times. This sequence joins TRBV7-9 and TRBJ1-1; no firm D call. The CDR3 covers 15 residues. Germline CDR1 reads SEHNR; CDR2 reads FQNEAQ (reference sequence). The ends were cut back, 0 bases at V and 1 base at J, with 9 bases in the middle. CDR3 sequence reads: CASSLAGGWNTEAFF. In DNA, the CDR3 is TGTGCCAGCAGCTTAGCGGGTGGGTGGAACACTGAAGCTTTCTTT.

V and J are TRBV7-9 and TRBJ2-1; possible D gene TRBD2, 6 bases. With 5 bases removed from V and 7 bases from J, the gap between germline ends came to 18 bases. The V gene's germline CDR1 is SEHNR and CDR2 FQNEAQ (reference sequence). The CDR3 is 15 residues long. For the CDR3, the DNA is TGTGCCAGCAGCCGTCTGGCGGGACGGACTAATGAGCAGTTCTTC. It specifies CASSRLAGRTNEQFF.

The V and J genes are TRBV27 and TRBJ2-1; TRBD2 is a possible D gene (5 bases). The germline gives CDR1 MNHEY, CDR2 SMNVEV (reference sequence). The CDR3 is made up of 13 amino acids. V shed 3 bases and J shed 9 bases, with 12 bases lying between them. CDR3 DNA sequence: TGTGCCAGCAGTTTCCCTGGCGGGTTTGAGCAGTTCTTC. Protein product: CASSFPGGFEQFF.